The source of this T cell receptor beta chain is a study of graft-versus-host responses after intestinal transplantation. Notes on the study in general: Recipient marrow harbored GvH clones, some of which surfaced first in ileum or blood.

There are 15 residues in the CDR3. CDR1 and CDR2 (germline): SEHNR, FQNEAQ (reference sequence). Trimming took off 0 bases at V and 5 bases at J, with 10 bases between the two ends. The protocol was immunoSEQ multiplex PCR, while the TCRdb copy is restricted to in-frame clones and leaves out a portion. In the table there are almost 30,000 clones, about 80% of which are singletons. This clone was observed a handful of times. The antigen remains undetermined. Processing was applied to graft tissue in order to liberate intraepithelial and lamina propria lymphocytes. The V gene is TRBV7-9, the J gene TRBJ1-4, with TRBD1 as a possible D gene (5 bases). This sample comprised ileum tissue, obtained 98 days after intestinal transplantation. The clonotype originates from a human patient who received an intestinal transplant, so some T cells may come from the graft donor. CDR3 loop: CASSLAPGGNEKLFF. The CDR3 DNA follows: TGTGCCAGCAGCTTAGCGCCTGGGGGGAATGAAAAACTGTTTTTT.